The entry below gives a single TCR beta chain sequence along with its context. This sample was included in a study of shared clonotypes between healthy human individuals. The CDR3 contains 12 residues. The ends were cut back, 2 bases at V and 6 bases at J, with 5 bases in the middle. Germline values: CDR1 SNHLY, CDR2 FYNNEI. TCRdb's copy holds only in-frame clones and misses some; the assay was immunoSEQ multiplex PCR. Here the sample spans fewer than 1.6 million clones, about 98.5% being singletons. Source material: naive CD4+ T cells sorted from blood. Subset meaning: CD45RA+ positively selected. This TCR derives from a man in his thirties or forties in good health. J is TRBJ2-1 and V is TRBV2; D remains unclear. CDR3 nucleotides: TGTGCCAGCAGTGAAAGTGTCAATGAGCAGTTCTTC. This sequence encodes CASSESVNEQFF.